Reported below is one T cell receptor beta chain. Its recognized antigen is unknown. Per-nucleotide qualities are absent, and no much larger clonotype sits a single base away. This entry belongs to a study of blood T cell repertoires in COVID-19 (dated by TCRdb to the early 2020s). For the study in its entirety: Collaborator samples came from the United States, Italy and Spain and covered acute and convalescent phases of COVID-19. The samples were drawn from the first 160 participants of the ongoing ImmuneRACE study and from 950 to 1,500 subjects provided by 6 global collaborators. Subjects who had been exposed to COVID-19, were actively infected with it, or had recovered from it provided the deeply sampled blood TCRbeta repertoires that made up the dataset. A freely available public database, intended as a resource for researchers studying the immune response to SARS-CoV-2, is where the repertoires were released. Nearly every sample came with metadata listing a de-identified subject ID, COVID-19 status, age in years and sex. The material from the prospective study consisted of cDNA or gDNA derived from T cells, B-cell-depleted T cells, or PBMCs. Where available, HLA class I and class II types were taken from metadata supplied by the sample provider and were not determined by assay-based typing. What the study reported, not specific to this receptor: The quantity of clinical and demographic metadata differed by source and by participant and was supplied without curation.

Participants in the prospective study were enrolled through a virtual design, were aged roughly 18 to 90 years, and lived in about 25 United States geographic areas. Cohort assignment in the prospective study relied on participant-reported clinical history from a screening survey and a study questionnaire. For ImmuneRACE Cohort 3, a participant was defined as recovered based on two consecutive negative NP/OP PCR tests, clearance by a healthcare professional, or resolution of symptoms. In the prospective study, whole blood, serum and a nasopharyngeal or oropharyngeal swab were collected from each participant by mobile phlebotomists. Prospective study participants could optionally give additional blood draws and questionnaires over an approximately two-month period. Before DNA extraction, prospective study blood samples were shipped either frozen or at room temperature. TCRbeta CDR3 regions were amplified from genomic DNA using the immunoSEQ Assay, a bias-controlled multiplex PCR. The study's own analysis went as follows. The number of nucleated cells in each sample was estimated by amplification of reference gene primers within the assay. Sequence reads were collapsed and filtered to measure the absolute abundance of every unique TCRbeta CDR3 rearrangement. For each sample, productive Simpson clonality was calculated as the square root of Simpson's diversity index over productive rearrangements. TCRdb took this table from immuneACCESS and kept in-frame rearrangements with V and J called. Such tables lack part of the clones; where checked against another copy, unresolved V genes explain under half of the gap, and the rest is unexplained. The V and J calls and the clone size are those of that table, but D and trimming were determined from the DNA. Recorded for this sample are about 220,000 clones; 82% of them occurred a single time. The ten biggest clones cover 3% to 4% of the sample.

Per the germline V gene, MNHEY is the CDR1 and SVGAGI is the CDR2. V sheds 6 bases and J sheds 4 bases, leaving 7 bases between their ends. Including the terminal cysteine and phenylalanine, the CDR3 comprises 12 residues. This entry keeps only the CDR3 DNA: 36 bases, framed from base 1. This TCR came from a woman aged 60 to 75 who had recovered from COVID-19. The sequence links TRBV6-5 to TRBJ1-3, with no confident D gene call. Sequenced input: PBMCs or T cells enriched from blood (not recorded which). The encoded CDR3 is CASRLSGNTIYF. In nucleotides, the sequence is TGTGCCAGCAGATTATCCGGAAACACCATATATTTT.